This is a list of T cell receptor beta chains from one sample in a study of blood T cell repertoires in COVID-19. TCRdb keeps only in-frame clones here, not all; method: immunoSEQ multiplex PCR. Found here are roughly 150,000 clones, roughly nine tenths of them singletons; the top ten hold roughly 19%. The sample consisted of peripheral blood. The receptors derive from a man in his sixties with active or convalescent COVID-19. Each CDR3 is given with its conserved first and last residue. A D gene is named only where the DNA matches it firmly. Where a row states a size, it is once, few, many or the class of an expanded clone; other rows omit it.

>TRBJ1-1|.|TRBV25-1|.
CASSESGMNTEAFF
TGTGCCAGCAGTGAATCGGGGATGAACACTGAAGCTTTCTTT
>TRBJ1-4|TRBD1|TRBV10-3|.
CATLGQGNEKLFF
TGTGCCACCCTGGGACAGGGGAATGAAAAACTGTTTTTT
>TRBJ2-5|.|TRBV5-1|few
CASSLFAEETQYF
TGCGCCAGCAGCTTGTTTGCAGAAGAGACCCAGTACTTC
>TRBJ2-3|TRBD2|TRBV10-3|.
CAIMAGEGDTQYF
TGTGCCATCATGGCGGGAGAGGGGGATACGCAGTATTTT
>TRBJ2-7|TRBD1|TRBV15|.
CATSRQDRDEQYF
TGTGCCACCAGCAGACAGGACAGGGACGAGCAGTACTTC
>TRBJ2-1|TRBD2|TRBV10-1|.
CASRGLATNEQFF
TGCGCCAGCAGGGGACTAGCGACCAATGAGCAGTTCTTC
>TRBJ1-2|.|TRBV14|.
CASSHRSLQENYGYTF
TGTGCCAGCAGCCACCGAAGTCTACAGGAGAACTATGGCTACACCTTC
>TRBJ2-3|TRBD1|TRBV9|.
CASSVETGMTDTQYF
TGTGCCAGCAGCGTAGAGACAGGGATGACAGATACGCAGTATTTT
>TRBJ2-1|TRBD1|TRBV4-1|.
CASSQVTGWYNGQFF
TGCGCCAGCAGCCAGGTGACAGGGTGGTACAATGGGCAGTTCTTC
>TRBJ2-1|TRBD2|TRBV29-1|.
CSVDGTSGSLGEQFF
TGCAGCGTTGATGGGACTAGCGGCTCTCTAGGTGAGCAGTTCTTC
>TRBJ2-5|TRBD1|TRBV11-3|.
CASSLGTGRETQYF
TGTGCCAGCAGCTTAGGGACAGGGCGAGAGACCCAGTACTTC
>TRBJ1-2|.|TRBV7-9|.
CASSDYYYGYTF
TGTGCCAGCAGCGACTATTACTATGGCTACACCTTC
>TRBJ2-3|TRBD1|TRBV4-1|.
CASSQAPDRGGSDTQYF
TGCGCCAGCAGCCAAGCCCCGGACAGGGGTGGTTCAGATACGCAGTATTTT
>TRBJ2-7|.|TRBV27|.
CASSQTTGSGEHEQYF
TGTGCCAGCAGTCAAACCACAGGGTCGGGCGAACACGAGCAGTACTTC
>TRBJ1-3|.|TRBV10-1|few
CASSEDTSGNTIYF
TGCGCCAGCAGTGAGGACACCTCTGGAAACACCATATATTTT
>TRBJ1-2|TRBD1|TRBV3-1/TRBV3-2|.
CASSPGTGGYYTF
TGTGCCAGCAGCCCCGGGACAGGGGGATACTACACCTTC
>TRBJ2-7|.|TRBV30|.
CAWSLTTYEQYF
TGTGCCTGGAGTCTGACTACCTACGAGCAGTACTTC
>TRBJ1-1|TRBD1|TRBV5-1|many
CASSLDNRGYTEAFF
TGCGCCAGCAGCCTTGACAACAGGGGGTACACTGAAGCTTTCTTT
>TRBJ2-1|.|TRBV6-1|.
CASSEGRPINTVQFF
TGTGCCAGCAGTGAAGGTCGACCCATTAATACAGTGCAGTTCTTC
>TRBJ2-2|TRBD1|TRBV7-9|.
CASSPRDRAAGELFF
TGTGCCAGCAGCCCGCGGGACAGGGCGGCCGGGGAGCTGTTTTTT
>TRBJ1-2|.|TRBV5-1|.
CASSLGQDYGYTF
TGCGCCAGCAGCTTGGGACAAGACTATGGCTACACCTTC
>TRBJ1-5|.|TRBV29-1|.
CSVLPGFNQPQHF
TGCAGCGTACTCCCGGGGTTCAATCAGCCCCAGCATTTT
>TRBJ2-1|.|TRBV12-5|.
CASGSGSYNEQFF
TGTGCTAGTGGTTCCGGGTCGTACAATGAGCAGTTCTTC
>TRBJ2-1|.|TRBV6-5|.
CASGGTVAYNEQFF
TGTGCCAGCGGGGGGACGGTGGCCTACAATGAGCAGTTCTTC
>TRBJ2-1|TRBD2|TRBV4-2|once
CASSPSGEYNEQFF
TGTGCCAGCAGCCCTAGCGGGGAGTACAATGAGCAGTTCTTC
>TRBJ1-5|.|TRBV7-8|.
CASSYRDTGQPQHF
TGTGCCAGCAGTTACAGGGATACGGGCCAGCCCCAGCATTTT
>TRBJ2-3|TRBD2|TRBV3-1/TRBV3-2|.
CASSLRAGGRPDTQYF
TGTGCCAGCAGCCTGCGGGCGGGGGGACGCCCAGATACGCAGTATTTT
>TRBJ1-2|.|TRBV6-5|.
CASSYSVTGINYGYTF
TGTGCCAGCAGTTACTCTGTAACAGGGATCAACTATGGCTACACCTTC
>TRBJ1-5|.|TRBV6-2/TRBV6-3|.
CASSYSSTGSNQPQHF
TGTGCCAGCAGTTACTCGAGTACAGGGAGTAATCAGCCCCAGCATTTT
>TRBJ1-1|TRBD1|TRBV4-1|.
CASSQKGAYTEAFF
TGCGCCAGCAGCCAAAAGGGGGCATACACTGAAGCTTTCTTT
>TRBJ1-4|.|TRBV6-5|.
CATQRAGVEKLFF
TGTGCCACCCAACGGGCAGGGGTTGAAAAACTGTTTTTT